This T cell receptor (beta chain) was obtained from a study of cytomegalovirus exposure and HLA in healthy donors. PCR amplification relied on 60 Vbeta primers (plus 13 Jbeta primers). Generated by immunoSEQ multiplex PCR, the TCRdb table keeps only in-frame clones and is missing some. This sample carries about 150,000 clones, about four fifths of them seen once, and the ten largest clones take around 4.8%. This CDR3 spans 18 amino acids. Per germline, CDR1 MNHEY and CDR2 SMNVEV (reference sequence). V shed 6 bases and J 1 base; nucleotides not matched to a gene: 11. The chain combines TRBV27 with TRBJ1-5; TRBD1 agrees at 11 bases. The sample taken for sequencing was PBMCs. This receptor was taken from a girl between 5 and 17 years old in good health and CMV-seropositive. In DNA form, the CDR3 reads TGTGCCAGCAGGAGGACAGGGGGCTTAGGTTTGAGCAATCAGCCCCAGCATTTT. Its protein product is CASRRTGGLGLSNQPQHF.